This entry describes one T cell receptor beta chain. This sample is part of a study of shared clonotypes between healthy human individuals. The germline V gene encodes CDR1 SGHVS and CDR2 FQNEAQ. V was pared by 5 bases and J by 5 bases, with 15 bases between. The CDR3 sequence is 14 residues long. CD4+ cells were split into CD45RA+ naive and CD45RA-negative memory subsets. The data were produced by immunoSEQ multiplex PCR, yet TCRdb's version contains in-frame clones alone and is incomplete. The sample lists approximately 1,000,000 clones, 60% to 80% occurring once. The source material was memory CD4+ T cells from PBMCs. Noted subset: CD45RA-negative fraction. The rearrangement links TRBV7-8 to TRBJ2-5, with TRBD1 as a possible D gene (6 bases). The TCR comes from a man aged 18-30 years in good health. Some clones in this sample may be carry-over from other donors' samples. CDR3 bases: TGTGCCAGCAGCCCTAAGGACAGTGGGGAGACCCAGTACTTC. It codes for CASSPKDSGETQYF.